The 9 T cell receptor beta chains in this list originate from one sample, sequenced in a study of cytomegalovirus exposure and HLA in healthy donors. PCR primers comprised 60 Vbeta and 13 Jbeta primers. The table came from immunoSEQ multiplex PCR; TCRdb's copy has only in-frame clones and leaves some out. The table has about 82,000 clones, about 80% seen once. What was sequenced was PBMCs. All receptors derive from a man between 45 and 60 years old in good health and CMV-seronegative.

There are a few counts of this clone. The V gene is TRBV19, the J gene TRBJ2-3; D is uncertain. Trimming took 1 base from V and 5 from J, leaving 7 bases between them. The CDR3 is 13 residues long. Germline V CDR1 and CDR2: LNHDA, SQIVND (reference sequence). The CDR3 here is CASSIVVRDTQYF. DNA of the CDR3: TGTGCCAGTAGTATAGTCGTGCGAGATACGCAGTATTTT.

This chain links TRBV27 with TRBJ1-3; maybe TRBD1 (6 bases). Germline CDR1 reads MNHEY; CDR2 reads SMNVEV (reference sequence). V shed 4 bases and J shed 0 bases, with 7 bases lying between them. The CDR3 length is 14 residues. The CDR3: CASSSQGSGNTIYF. The CDR3 DNA sequence: TGTGCCAGCAGTTCACAGGGCTCTGGAAACACCATATATTTT.

The V call is TRBV19, the J call TRBJ1-1; D not resolved. Deletions cut 4 bases from V and 0 bases from J, with 21 bases between. Germline-derived CDR1 and CDR2 are LNHDA and SQIVND (reference sequence). The CDR3 runs 18 residues. DNA for the CDR3: TGTGCCAGTAGTACCCAACCAGGAACACAGAATCTGAACACTGAAGCTTTCTTT. Protein sequence: CASSTQPGTQNLNTEAFF.

This clone was seen just once. This rearrangement joins TRBV30 to TRBJ1-2; D gene uncertain. Germline lookup yields CDR1 GTSNPN and CDR2 SVGIG (reference sequence). The CDR3 has 13 amino acids. V was clipped by 7 bases and J by 3 bases, with 15 bases between them. The DNA of the CDR3 is TGTGCCTCGAAACCGGGAGACTACTATGGCTACACCTTC. Translating it yields CASKPGDYYGYTF. The whole variable domain, remainder taken from reference TRBV30 and TRBJ1-2, is SQTIHQWPATLVQPVGSPLSLECTVEGTSNPNLYWYRQAAGRGLQLLFYSVGIGQISSEVPQNLSASRPQDRQFILSSKKLLLSDSGFYLCASKPGDYYGYTFGSGTRLTVV.

V usage is TRBV28 and J usage is TRBJ2-4; 8 bases are a match to TRBD2. Germline assignment: CDR1 MDHEN and CDR2 SYDVKM. The junction had 10 bases not matched to a gene; V was cut back by 6 bases and J by 6 bases. The CDR3 spans 15 residues. The CDR3 loop reads CASSQGGGPVNIQYF. Written as DNA, the CDR3 is TGTGCCAGCAGCCAAGGCGGGGGGCCTGTAAACATTCAGTACTTC.

The chain is built from TRBV7-8 and TRBJ2-6, with 7 bases lining up with TRBD2. V shed 5 bases and J 0 bases; nucleotides not matched to a gene: 10. The CDR3 loop spans 18 amino acids. The V gene's germline CDR1 is SGHVS and CDR2 FQNEAQ. This chain's CDR3 is CASSIYGDYPSGANVLTF. The CDR3, as DNA: TGTGCCAGCAGCATCTACGGGGACTACCCCTCTGGGGCCAACGTCCTGACTTTC.

The chain combines TRBV5-1 with TRBJ2-2; no clear D gene. The V gene lost 0 bases and the J gene lost 1 base, with 7 bases spanning the gap. CDR3 length: 15 amino acids. From germline, CDR1 is SGHRS and CDR2 YFSETQ. As DNA, the CDR3 is TGCGCCAGCAGCTTGGACTACCAGAACACCGGGGAGCTGTTTTTT. Protein: CASSLDYQNTGELFF.

The rearrangement links TRBV6-5 to TRBJ2-7; tentatively, D is TRBD2 (6 bases). Germline V gives CDR1 MNHEY, CDR2 SVGAGI. The CDR3 loop spans 14 amino acids. Trimming removed 8 bases at V and 4 bases at J, with 18 bases between. The CDR3 DNA is TGTGCCAGCCTCGGGCGGGGTCCAGGGTACGAGCAGTACTTC. This encodes CASLGRGPGYEQYF.

This clone occurred a few times. The chain employs TRBV30 and TRBJ1-2, with D perhaps matching TRBD1 (5 bases). The ends were cut back, 3 bases at V and 5 bases at J, with 25 bases in the middle. The CDR3 extends over 17 amino acids. Germline V gene data show CDR1 as GTSNPN and CDR2 as SVGIG (reference sequence). The CDR3: CAWSRWRPGGAMYGYTF. The CDR3, as DNA: TGTGCCTGGAGCCGCTGGAGGCCGGGGGGTGCTATGTATGGCTACACCTTC. The variable domain in full, completed from reference TRBV30 and TRBJ1-2, reads SQTIHQWPATLVQPVGSPLSLECTVEGTSNPNLYWYRQAAGRGLQLLFYSVGIGQISSEVPQNLSASRPQDRQFILSSKKLLLSDSGFYLCAWSRWRPGGAMYGYTFGSGTRLTVV.